Below, 12 T cell receptor beta chains from the same sample are listed, as sequenced in a study of T-cell memory formation after mild COVID-19. TCRdb processed the 5' RACE reads anew with MiXCR; each CDR3 protein has one entry. Among 550,000 to 700,000 distinct CDR3 sequences listed, 17% were seen once. Source material: PBMCs or a T cell subset sorted from them (not recorded which). These receptors were collected from an adult woman who had mild COVID-19 (a few samples of this study predate the infection). Cell type and time point are not known.

The rearrangement uses TRBV4-1 and TRBJ2-3; D gene uncertain. The ends were cut back, 3 bases at V and 5 bases at J, with 6 bases in the middle. The CDR3 runs 12 residues. Per germline, CDR1 MGHRA and CDR2 YSYEKL. In nucleotides, the CDR3 is TGCGCCAGCAGCCAGCAACTAGATACGCAGTATTTT. Translating gives CASSQQLDTQYF.

This clonotype was seen more than once but under ten times. The chain is built from TRBV7-9 and TRBJ2-5, with D perhaps assigned TRBD1 or TRBD2 (5 bases each). Germline V gene data show CDR1 as SEHNR and CDR2 as FQNEAQ (reference sequence). The V end lost 1 base, the J end lost 3 bases, and 12 bases lay between the germline ends. The CDR3 has 15 residues. This chain's CDR3 is CASSLEVGTKETQYF. Here the CDR3 DNA reads TGTGCCAGCAGCTTAGAGGTGGGGACCAAAGAGACCCAGTACTTC.

This clonotype was detected only a few times. The chain recombines TRBV7-9 with TRBJ1-4; weak D call: TRBD1 (5 bases). Between the trimmed V and J ends, which lost 0 bases and 8 bases, there was a span of 13 bases. CDR1 and CDR2 from the germline V gene are SEHNR and FQNEAQ (reference sequence). The CDR3 consists of 15 residues. The CDR3 loop reads CASSLASGGAEKLFF. The CDR3 DNA is TGTGCCAGCAGCTTAGCGTCCGGGGGAGCAGAAAAACTGTTTTTT.

The CDR3 coding sequence is TGCAGCGTTGTAGCGGGAGGAGGGGAGCAGTACTTC. As protein: CSVVAGGGEQYF. The rearrangement uses TRBV29-1 and TRBJ2-7; 10 positions match TRBD2. The CDR3 has 12 amino acids. Per germline, CDR1 SQVTM and CDR2 ANQGSEA. J lost 7 bases, V lost 4 bases, and 4 bases had no gene match.

The chain combines TRBV20-1 with TRBJ1-1, with no clear D. CDR1 and CDR2 (germline): DFQATT, SNEGSKA (reference sequence). This CDR3 contains 18 residues. V shed 0 bases and J shed 1 base, with 21 bases lying between them. The CDR3 reads CSARDYPGSMRWNTEAFF. CDR3 nucleotide sequence: TGCAGTGCTAGAGATTATCCGGGGAGCATGAGGTGGAACACTGAAGCTTTCTTT.

This clonotype was observed a handful of times. The chain recombines TRBV6-5 with TRBJ1-2, with a possible D match to TRBD1 (6 bases). Germline assignment: CDR1 MNHEY and CDR2 SVGAGI. This CDR3 spans 16 amino acids. V lost 2 bases and J 8 bases, leaving 21 bases between the germline ends. CDR3 nucleotides: TGTGCCAGCAGTTACCCCGGAACGGCAGGGGTTGGGGGCTACACCTTC. It encodes CASSYPGTAGVGGYTF.

This chain joins TRBV5-1 and TRBJ2-1; no firm D call. Per germline, CDR1 SGHRS and CDR2 YFSETQ. V was shortened by 0 bases and J by 12 bases, with 16 bases between the two germline ends. The CDR3 loop spans 14 amino acids. The CDR3 coding sequence is TGCGCCAGCAGCTTGGATCGGGTACCCGCTGGGCAGTTCTTC. Translating it yields CASSLDRVPAGQFF. Variable domain in full (rest from reference TRBV5-1 and TRBJ2-1): KAGVTQTPRYLIKTRGQQVTLSCSPISGHRSVSWYQQTPGQGLQFLFEYFSETQRNKGNFPGRFSGRQFSNSRSEMNVSTLELGDSALYLCASSLDRVPAGQFFGPGTRLTVL.

This clonotype was seen a few times. The chain joins TRBV7-9 to TRBJ2-7; D gene ambiguous. This CDR3 is 12 amino acids long. Germline V gene lookup returns CDR1 SEHNR and CDR2 FQNEAQ (reference sequence). Trimming left V 5 bases short and J 6 bases short, with 11 bases between. In nucleotides, the CDR3 is TGTGCCAGCAGCCAAAAGGTGGTCGAGCAGTACTTC. As protein: CASSQKVVEQYF.

At least ten counts were recorded for this clonotype. The gene calls are TRBV29-1 and TRBJ1-1, with a tentative D call TRBD1 (5 bases). Germline CDR1 reads SQVTM; CDR2 reads ANQGSEA. V shed 4 bases and J shed 0 bases, with 9 bases lying between them. The CDR3 loop spans 13 amino acids. The CDR3 is CSVARVMNTEAFF. The DNA for the CDR3 is TGCAGCGTTGCCAGGGTAATGAACACTGAAGCTTTCTTT.

The chain is built from TRBV7-6 and TRBJ2-7, with 10 bases fitting TRBD2. The CDR3 has 18 residues. Per germline, CDR1 SGHVS and CDR2 FNYEAQ. Losses at the gene ends were 1 base for V and 0 bases for J; bases not matched to a gene: 9. The CDR3, as DNA: TGTGCCAGCAGCTTAGGAGGGGTAGCGGGAGGCCACTCCTACGAGCAGTACTTC. This gives the protein CASSLGGVAGGHSYEQYF. The whole variable domain, remainder taken from reference TRBV7-6 and TRBJ2-7, is GAGVSQSPRYKVTKRGQDVALRCDPISGHVSLYWYRQALGQGPEFLTYFNYEAQQDKSGLPNDRFSAERPEGSISTLTIQRTEQRDSAMYRCASSLGGVAGGHSYEQYFGPGTRLTVT.

The gene calls are TRBV7-2 and TRBJ2-2; TRBD2 agrees at 15 bases. Trimming removed 6 bases from V and 4 bases from J; junction bases left unmatched: 9. The CDR3 has 18 residues. Per germline, CDR1 SGHTA and CDR2 FQGNSA. In DNA form, the CDR3 reads TGTGCCAGCAGTTCTACGGGACTAGCGGGAGGCTTCACCGGGGAGCTGTTTTTT. Residues: CASSSTGLAGGFTGELFF.

This clonotype was observed a few times. The rearrangement joins TRBV5-1 to TRBJ2-7; D is uncertain. The germline V gene has CDR1 SGHRS and CDR2 YFSETQ. The V and J ends lost 9 bases and 0 bases respectively, with 16 bases between them. This CDR3 comprises 14 residues. In DNA, the CDR3 is TGCGCCACCGCCGTAGGGCCCACCTCCTACGAGCAGTACTTC. Its translation is CATAVGPTSYEQYF.